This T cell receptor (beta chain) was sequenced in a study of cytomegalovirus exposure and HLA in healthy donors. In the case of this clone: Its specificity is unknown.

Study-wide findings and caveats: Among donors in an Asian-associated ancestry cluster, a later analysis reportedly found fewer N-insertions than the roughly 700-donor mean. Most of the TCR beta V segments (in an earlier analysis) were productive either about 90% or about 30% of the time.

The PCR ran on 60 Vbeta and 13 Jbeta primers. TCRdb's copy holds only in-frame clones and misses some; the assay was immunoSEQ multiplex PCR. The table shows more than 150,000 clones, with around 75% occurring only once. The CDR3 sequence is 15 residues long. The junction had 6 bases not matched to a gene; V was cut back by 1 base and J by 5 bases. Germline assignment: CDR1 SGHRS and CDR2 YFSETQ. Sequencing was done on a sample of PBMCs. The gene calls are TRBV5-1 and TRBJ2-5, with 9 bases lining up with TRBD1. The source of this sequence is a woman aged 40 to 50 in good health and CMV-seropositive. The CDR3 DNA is TGCGCCAGCAGCTTGCCGGGGACAGGGAAGGAGACCCAGTACTTC. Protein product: CASSLPGTGKETQYF.